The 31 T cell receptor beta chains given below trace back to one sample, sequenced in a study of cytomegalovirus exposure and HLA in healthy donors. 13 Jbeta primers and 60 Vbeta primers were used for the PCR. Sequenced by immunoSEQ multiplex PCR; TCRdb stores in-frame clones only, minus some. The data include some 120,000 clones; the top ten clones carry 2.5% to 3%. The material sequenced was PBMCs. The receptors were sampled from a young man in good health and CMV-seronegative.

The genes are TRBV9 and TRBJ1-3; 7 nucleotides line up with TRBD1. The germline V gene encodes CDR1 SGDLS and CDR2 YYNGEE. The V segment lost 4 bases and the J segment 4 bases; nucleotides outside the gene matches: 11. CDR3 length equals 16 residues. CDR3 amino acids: CASSPSDRTGGNTIYF. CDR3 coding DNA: TGTGCCAGCAGCCCCTCGGACCGGACAGGCGGAAACACCATATATTTT.

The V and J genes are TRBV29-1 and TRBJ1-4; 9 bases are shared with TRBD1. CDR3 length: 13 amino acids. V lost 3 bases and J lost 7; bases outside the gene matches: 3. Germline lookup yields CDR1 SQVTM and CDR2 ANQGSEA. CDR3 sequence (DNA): TGCAGCGTTGAGACAGGGGGAAGTGAAAAACTGTTTTTT. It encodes CSVETGGSEKLFF.

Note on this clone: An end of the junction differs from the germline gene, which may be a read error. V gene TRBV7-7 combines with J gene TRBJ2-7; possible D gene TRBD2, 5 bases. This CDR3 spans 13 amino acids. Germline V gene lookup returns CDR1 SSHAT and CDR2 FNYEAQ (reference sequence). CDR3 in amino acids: CASSLARGTEQYF. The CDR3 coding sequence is TGTGCTAGCAGCTTAGCGCGAGGAACCGAGCAGTACTTC.

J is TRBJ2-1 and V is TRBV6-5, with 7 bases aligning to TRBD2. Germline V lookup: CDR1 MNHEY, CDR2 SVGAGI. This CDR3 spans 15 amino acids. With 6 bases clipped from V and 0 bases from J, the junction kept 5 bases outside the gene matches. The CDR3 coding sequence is TGTGCCAGCAGACCTAGCGGAAGCTCCTACAATGAGCAGTTCTTC. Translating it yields CASRPSGSSYNEQFF.

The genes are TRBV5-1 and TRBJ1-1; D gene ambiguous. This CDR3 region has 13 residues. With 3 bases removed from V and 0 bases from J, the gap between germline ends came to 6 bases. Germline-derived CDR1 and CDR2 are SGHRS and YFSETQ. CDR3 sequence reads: CASSYEVNTEAFF. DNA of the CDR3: TGCGCCAGCAGCTATGAGGTGAACACTGAAGCTTTCTTT.

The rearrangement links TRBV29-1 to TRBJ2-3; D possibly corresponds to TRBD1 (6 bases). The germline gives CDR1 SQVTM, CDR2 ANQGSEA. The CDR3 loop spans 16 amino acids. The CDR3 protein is CSFLTFRDTFTDTQYF. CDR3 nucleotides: TGCAGTTTCCTAACCTTTCGGGACACTTTCACAGATACGCAGTATTTT.

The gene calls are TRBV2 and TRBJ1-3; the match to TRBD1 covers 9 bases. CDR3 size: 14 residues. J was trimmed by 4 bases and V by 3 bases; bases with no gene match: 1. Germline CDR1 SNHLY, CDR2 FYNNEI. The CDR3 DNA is TGTGCCAGCAGTGAGACAGGGGGGGGAAACACCATATATTTT. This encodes CASSETGGGNTIYF.

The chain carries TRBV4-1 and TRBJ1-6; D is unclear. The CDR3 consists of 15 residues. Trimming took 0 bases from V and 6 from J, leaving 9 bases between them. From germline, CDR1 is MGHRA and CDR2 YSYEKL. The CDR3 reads CASSQETAGNSPLHF. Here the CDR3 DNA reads TGCGCCAGCAGCCAAGAAACAGCCGGTAATTCACCCCTCCACTTT.

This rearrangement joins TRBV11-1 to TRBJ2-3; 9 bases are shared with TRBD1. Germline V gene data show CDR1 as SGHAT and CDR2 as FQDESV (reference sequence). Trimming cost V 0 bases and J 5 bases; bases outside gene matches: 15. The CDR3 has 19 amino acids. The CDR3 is CASSLAGFTRDRARDTQYF. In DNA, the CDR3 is TGTGCCAGCAGCTTAGCGGGATTTACGCGGGACAGGGCTAGAGATACGCAGTATTTT. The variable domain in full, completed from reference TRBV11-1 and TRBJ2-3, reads EAEVAQSPRYKITEKSQAVAFWCDPISGHATLYWYRQILGQGPELLVQFQDESVVDDSQLPKDRFSAERLKGVDSTLKIQPAELGDSAMYLCASSLAGFTRDRARDTQYFGPGTRLTVL.

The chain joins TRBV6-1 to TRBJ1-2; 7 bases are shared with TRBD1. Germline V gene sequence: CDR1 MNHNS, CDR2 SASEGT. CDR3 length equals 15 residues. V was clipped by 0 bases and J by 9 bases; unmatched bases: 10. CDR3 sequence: CASSEATRQGESYTF. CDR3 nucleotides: TGTGCCAGCAGTGAAGCTACTAGACAGGGAGAAAGCTACACCTTC.

CDR3 amino acids: CASSGGDRAIYEQYF. For the CDR3, the DNA is TGTGCCAGCAGTGGGGGGGACAGGGCAATCTACGAGCAGTACTTC. The chain couples TRBV2 to TRBJ2-7; TRBD1 agrees at 9 bases. CDR1 and CDR2 from the germline V gene are SNHLY and FYNNEI. V lost 4 bases, J lost 3 bases, and 7 bases stayed unmatched. The CDR3 is made up of 15 amino acids.

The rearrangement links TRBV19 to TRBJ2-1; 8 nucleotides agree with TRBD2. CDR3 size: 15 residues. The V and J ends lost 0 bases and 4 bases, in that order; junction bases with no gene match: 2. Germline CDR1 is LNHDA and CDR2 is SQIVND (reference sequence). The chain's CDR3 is CASSIEGLGYNEQFF. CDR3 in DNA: TGTGCCAGTAGTATAGAGGGACTAGGGTACAATGAGCAGTTCTTC.

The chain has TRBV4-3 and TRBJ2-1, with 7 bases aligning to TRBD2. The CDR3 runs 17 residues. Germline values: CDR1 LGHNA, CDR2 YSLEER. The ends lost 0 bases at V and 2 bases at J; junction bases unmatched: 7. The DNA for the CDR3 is TGCGCCAGCAGCCAAGATTTACGAGCGGGAACCTACAATGAGCAGTTCTTC. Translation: CASSQDLRAGTYNEQFF.

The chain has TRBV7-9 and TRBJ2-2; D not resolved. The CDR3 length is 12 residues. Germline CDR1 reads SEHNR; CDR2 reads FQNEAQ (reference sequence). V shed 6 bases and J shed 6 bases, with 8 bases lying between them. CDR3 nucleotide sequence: TGTGCCAGCAGACTCGAGGCCGGGGAGCTGTTTTTT. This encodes CASRLEAGELFF.

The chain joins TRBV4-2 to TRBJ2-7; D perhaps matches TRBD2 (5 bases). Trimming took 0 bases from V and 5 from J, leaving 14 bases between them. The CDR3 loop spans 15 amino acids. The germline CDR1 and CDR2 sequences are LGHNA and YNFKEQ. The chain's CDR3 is CASSQEWSGDHEQYF. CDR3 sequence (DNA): TGTGCCAGCAGCCAAGAATGGAGCGGTGACCACGAGCAGTACTTC.

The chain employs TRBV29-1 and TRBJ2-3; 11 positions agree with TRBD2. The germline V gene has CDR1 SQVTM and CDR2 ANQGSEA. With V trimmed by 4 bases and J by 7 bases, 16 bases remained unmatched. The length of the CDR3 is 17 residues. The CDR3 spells CSVGGDTTSGGGNTQYF. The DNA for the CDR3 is TGCAGCGTTGGGGGGGACACCACTAGCGGGGGCGGGAATACGCAGTATTTT.

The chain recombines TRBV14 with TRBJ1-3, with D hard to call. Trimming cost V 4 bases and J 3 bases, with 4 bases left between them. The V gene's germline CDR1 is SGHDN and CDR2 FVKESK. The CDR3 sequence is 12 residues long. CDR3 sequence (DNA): TGTGCCAGCAGCCCAGGTGGAAACACCATATATTTT. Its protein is CASSPGGNTIYF.

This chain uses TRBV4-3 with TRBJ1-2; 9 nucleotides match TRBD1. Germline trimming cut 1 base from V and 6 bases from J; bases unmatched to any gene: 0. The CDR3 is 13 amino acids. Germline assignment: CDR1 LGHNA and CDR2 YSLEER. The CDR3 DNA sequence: TGCGCCAGCAGCCAAGGGACAGGGGATGGCTACACCTTC. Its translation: CASSQGTGDGYTF.

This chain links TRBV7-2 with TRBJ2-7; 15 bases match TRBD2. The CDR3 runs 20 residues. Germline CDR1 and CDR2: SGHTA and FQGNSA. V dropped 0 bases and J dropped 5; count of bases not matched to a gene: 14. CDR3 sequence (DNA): TGTGCCAGCAGCTTAGCGGTACAACCGGGACTAGCGGGAGGTTGGGACGAGCAGTACTTC. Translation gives CASSLAVQPGLAGGWDEQYF.

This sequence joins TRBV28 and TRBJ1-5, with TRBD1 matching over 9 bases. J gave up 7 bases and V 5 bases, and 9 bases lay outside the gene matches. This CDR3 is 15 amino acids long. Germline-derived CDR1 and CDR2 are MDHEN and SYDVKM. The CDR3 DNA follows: TGTGCCAGCAGTATCAGACGACAGGGGGGACAGCCCCAGCATTTT. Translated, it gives CASSIRRQGGQPQHF. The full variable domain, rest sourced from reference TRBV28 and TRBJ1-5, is DVKVTQSSRYLVKRTGEKVFLECVQDMDHENMFWYRQDPGLGLRLIYFSYDVKMKEKGDIPEGYSVSREKKERFSLILESASTNQTSMYLCASSIRRQGGQPQHFGDGTRLSIL.

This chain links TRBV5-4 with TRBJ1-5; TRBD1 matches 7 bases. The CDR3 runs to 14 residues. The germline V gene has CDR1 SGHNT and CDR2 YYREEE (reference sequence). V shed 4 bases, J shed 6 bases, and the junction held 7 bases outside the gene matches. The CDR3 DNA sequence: TGTGCCAGCAGCGCCGACAGGGCAGGTCAGCCCCAGCATTTT. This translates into CASSADRAGQPQHF.

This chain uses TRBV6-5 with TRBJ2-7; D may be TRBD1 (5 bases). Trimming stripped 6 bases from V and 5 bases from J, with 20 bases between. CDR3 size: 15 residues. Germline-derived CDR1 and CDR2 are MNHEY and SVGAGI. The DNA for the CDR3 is TGTGCCAGCAGACCGTGGGTGCAGGGTGCCGACGAGCAGTACTTC. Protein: CASRPWVQGADEQYF.

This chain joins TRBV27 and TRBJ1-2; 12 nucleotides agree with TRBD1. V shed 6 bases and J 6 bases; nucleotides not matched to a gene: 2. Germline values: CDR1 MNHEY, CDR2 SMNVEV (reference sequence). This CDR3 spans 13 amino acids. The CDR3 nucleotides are TGTGCCAGCAGGGGACAGGGGGCGCATGGCTACACCTTC. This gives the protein CASRGQGAHGYTF.

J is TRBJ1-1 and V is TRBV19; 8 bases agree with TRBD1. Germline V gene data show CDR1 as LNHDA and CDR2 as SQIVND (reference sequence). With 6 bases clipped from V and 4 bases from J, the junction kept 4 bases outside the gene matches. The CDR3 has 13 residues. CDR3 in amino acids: CASSEQGGTEAFF. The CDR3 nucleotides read TGTGCCAGTAGCGAACAGGGGGGCACTGAAGCTTTCTTT.

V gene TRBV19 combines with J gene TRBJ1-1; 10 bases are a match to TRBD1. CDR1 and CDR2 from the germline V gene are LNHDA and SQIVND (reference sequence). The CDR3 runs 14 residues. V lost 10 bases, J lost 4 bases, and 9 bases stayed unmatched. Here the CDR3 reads CATRSRTGGTEAFF. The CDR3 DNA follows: TGTGCCACTAGGTCCCGGACAGGGGGCACTGAAGCTTTCTTT.

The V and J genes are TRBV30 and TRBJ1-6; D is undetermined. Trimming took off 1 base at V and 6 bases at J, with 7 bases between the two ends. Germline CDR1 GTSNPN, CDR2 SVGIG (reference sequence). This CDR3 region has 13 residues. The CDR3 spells CAWSGAFNSPLHF. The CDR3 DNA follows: TGTGCCTGGAGTGGGGCGTTTAATTCACCCCTCCACTTT.

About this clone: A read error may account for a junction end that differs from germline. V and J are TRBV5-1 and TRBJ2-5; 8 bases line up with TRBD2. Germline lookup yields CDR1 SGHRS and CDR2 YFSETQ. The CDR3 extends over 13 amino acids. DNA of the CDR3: TGCGCCAGCAGCTCGGGGGGGGGCGGCACCCCGTACTTC. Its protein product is CASSSGGGGTPYF.

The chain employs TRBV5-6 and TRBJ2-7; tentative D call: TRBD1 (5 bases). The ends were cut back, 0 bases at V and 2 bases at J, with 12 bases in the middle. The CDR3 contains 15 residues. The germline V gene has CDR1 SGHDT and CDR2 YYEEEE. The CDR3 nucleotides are TGTGCCAGCAGCTTGGACACAGGTCCTACCTACGAGCAGTACTTC. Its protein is CASSLDTGPTYEQYF.

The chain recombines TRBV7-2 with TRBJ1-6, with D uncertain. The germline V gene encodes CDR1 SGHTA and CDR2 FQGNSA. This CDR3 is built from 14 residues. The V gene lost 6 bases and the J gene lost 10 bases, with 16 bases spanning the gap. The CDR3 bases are TGTGCCAGCAGTCCGCTAATCGGGTTGTCACCCCTCCACTTT. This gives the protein CASSPLIGLSPLHF. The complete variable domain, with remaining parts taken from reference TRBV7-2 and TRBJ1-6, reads GAGVSQSPSNKVTEKGKDVELRCDPISGHTALYWYRQSLGQGLEFLIYFQGNSAPDKSGLPSDRFSAERTGGSVSTLTIQRTQQEDSAVYLCASSPLIGLSPLHFGNGTRLTVT.

The CDR3 region is CASSPYQEGTAGEKLFF. The CDR3 coding sequence is TGTGCCAGCTCACCTTACCAGGAGGGGACAGCAGGGGAAAAACTGTTTTTT. The V call is TRBV18, the J call TRBJ1-4, with 7 bases identical to TRBD1. The V gene end was trimmed by 3 bases and the J gene end by 8 bases; junction bases not matched to a gene: 15. The CDR3 totals 17 residues. Per the germline V gene, CDR1 is KGHSH and CDR2 is LQKENI.

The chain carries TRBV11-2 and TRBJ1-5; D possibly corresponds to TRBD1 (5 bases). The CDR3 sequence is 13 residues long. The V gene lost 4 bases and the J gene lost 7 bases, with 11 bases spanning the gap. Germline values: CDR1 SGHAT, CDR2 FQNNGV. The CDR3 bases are TGTGCCAGCAGCTCGACAGAGGCCCAGCCCCAGCATTTT. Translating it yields CASSSTEAQPQHF.